Each of the 11 T cell receptor beta chains below was sequenced from the same sample in a study of blood T cell repertoires in COVID-19. Libraries were prepared by immunoSEQ multiplex PCR; TCRdb keeps only in-frame clonotypes and omits some of them. The sample records 95,000 to 110,000 clones, about four fifths being singletons. Sequencing was done on a sample of peripheral blood. The source of these receptors is a human donor in a cohort sampled during active COVID-19.

This chain links TRBV9 with TRBJ2-3; the match to TRBD2 covers 7 bases. Germline CDR1 SGDLS, CDR2 YYNGEE. J gave up 3 bases and V 4 bases, and 5 bases lay outside the gene matches. The CDR3 has 14 amino acids. CDR3 sequence: CASSKGTMTDTQYF. CDR3 bases: TGTGCCAGCAGCAAAGGGACTATGACAGATACGCAGTATTTT.

This chain connects TRBV7-2 to TRBJ2-2; tentatively, D is TRBD2 (6 bases). Germline-derived CDR1 and CDR2 are SGHTA and FQGNSA. The CDR3 covers 16 residues. V was clipped by 7 bases and J by 7 bases, with 22 bases between them. The DNA of the CDR3 is TGTGCCAGCATCCTCGGCGGGAACCACGGGGGCGGGGAGCTGTTTTTT. Residues: CASILGGNHGGGELFF. The full variable domain, rest sourced from reference TRBV7-2 and TRBJ2-2, is GAGVSQSPSNKVTEKGKDVELRCDPISGHTALYWYRQSLGQGLEFLIYFQGNSAPDKSGLPSDRFSAERTGGSVSTLTIQRTQQEDSAVYLCASILGGNHGGGELFFGEGSRLTVL.

The chain has TRBV30 and TRBJ1-5; 8 bases are a match to TRBD1. Germline V lookup: CDR1 GTSNPN, CDR2 SVGIG (reference sequence). The CDR3 runs 14 residues. After removal of 7 bases from V and 0 bases from J, the junction contained 5 bases not matched to a gene. The CDR3 DNA follows: TGTGCCTTGCAGGGGGCCCATAGCAATCAGCCCCAGCATTTT. Protein sequence: CALQGAHSNQPQHF.

The rearrangement joins TRBV7-6 to TRBJ2-7; D not resolved. V shed 2 bases and J shed 2 bases, with 10 bases lying between them. In germline, CDR1 is SGHVS, CDR2 FNYEAQ. This CDR3 is 14 amino acids long. The CDR3 coding sequence is TGTGCCAGCAGCTTAAACCCTACCGCCTACGAGCAGTACTTC. Translating gives CASSLNPTAYEQYF.

The CDR3 DNA reads as TGTGCCAGCAGCCAACAACCTAGCGGGGTGGGCCCAGATACGCAGTATTTT. Protein sequence: CASSQQPSGVGPDTQYF. The chain recombines TRBV7-2 with TRBJ2-3; 9 nucleotides agree with TRBD2. Unmatched junction bases numbered 13, after V lost 5 bases and J lost 4 bases. The CDR3 length is 17 residues. Looked up from germline, CDR1 is SGHTA and CDR2 is FQGNSA.

The J gene is TRBJ2-2, the V gene TRBV7-3; perhaps TRBD1 as D (5 bases). Germline loops: CDR1 SGHTA, CDR2 FQGTGA. Trimming left V 3 bases short and J 2 bases short, with 13 bases between. The CDR3 contains 16 residues. This CDR3 reads CASSLYTRANTGELFF. Here the CDR3 DNA reads TGTGCCAGCAGCTTGTACACCAGGGCCAACACCGGGGAGCTGTTTTTT.

The genes are TRBV30 and TRBJ2-7; D perhaps matches TRBD2 (6 bases). Trimming pared 3 bases from V and 4 bases from J, leaving 13 bases between. The CDR3 covers 13 residues. Per the germline V gene, CDR1 is GTSNPN and CDR2 is SVGIG (reference sequence). In DNA, the CDR3 is TGTGCCTGGAGCGCGGGACTCGAGTACGAGCAGTACGTC. Encoded protein: CAWSAGLEYEQYV.

This chain uses TRBV7-3 with TRBJ1-1; D gene ambiguous. Trimming removed 2 bases at V and 0 bases at J, with 7 bases between. CDR3 length: 14 amino acids. Germline assignment: CDR1 SGHTA and CDR2 FQGTGA. DNA for the CDR3: TGTGCCAGCAGCTTACGTGGGCTGAACACTGAAGCTTTCTTT. Translated, it gives CASSLRGLNTEAFF. The variable domain in full, with the rest retrieved from reference TRBV7-3 and TRBJ1-1, is GAGVSQTPSNKVTEKGKYVELRCDPISGHTALYWYRQSLGQGPEFLIYFQGTGAADDSGLPNDRFFAVRPEGSVSTLKIQRTERGDSAVYLCASSLRGLNTEAFFGQGTRLTVV.

The CDR3 loop is CASSVVGLAGTGELFF. For the CDR3, the DNA is TGTGCCAGCAGCGTAGTGGGACTAGCAGGCACCGGGGAGCTGTTTTTT. The chain recombines TRBV9 with TRBJ2-2, with 9 bases identical to TRBD2. This CDR3 contains 16 residues. Germline CDR1 and CDR2: SGDLS and YYNGEE. With 0 bases clipped from V and 4 bases from J, the junction kept 4 bases outside the gene matches.

CDR3 nucleotide sequence: TGTGCCAGCAGCGAACAATACAATGAGCAGTTCTTC. Amino acid sequence: CASSEQYNEQFF. V gene TRBV9 combines with J gene TRBJ2-1; no firm D call. The CDR3 spans 12 residues. CDR1 is SGDLS and CDR2 is YYNGEE in the germline V gene. Trimming took off 3 bases at V and 4 bases at J, with 5 bases between the two ends. Full variable domain (remainder filled in from reference TRBV9 and TRBJ2-1): DSGVTQTPKHLITATGQRVTLRCSPRSGDLSVYWYQQSLDQGLQFLIQYYNGEERAKGNILERFSAQQFPDLHSELNLSSLELGDSALYFCASSEQYNEQFFGPGTRLTVL.

With respect to this clone: The sample contains more than one DNA sequence encoding this CDR3. The chain couples TRBV5-1 to TRBJ2-1, with 11 bases fitting TRBD1. V lost 3 bases, J lost 2 bases, and 1 base stayed unmatched. Germline CDR1 and CDR2: SGHRS and YFSETQ. CDR3 size: 15 residues. The CDR3 protein is CASSWGQGAYNEQFF. The CDR3 DNA follows: TGCGCCAGCAGCTGGGGACAGGGGGCCTACAATGAGCAGTTCTTC.